Listed below are T cell receptor beta chains from one sample, sequenced in a study of radiotherapy plus CTLA-4 blockade in lung cancer. Assay used: immunoSEQ multiplex PCR; TCRdb lists only in-frame clones, some missing. The sample holds about 80,000 clones; about 79% are singletons and the top ten take over 20%. The sample here was peripheral blood, taken from a patient treated with radiotherapy plus ipilimumab. Receptor source: a human donor with non-small cell lung cancer whose response to radiotherapy plus ipilimumab could not be evaluated. Some clones in this sample may be carry-over from other donors' samples. CDR3s include the opening cysteine and the closing phenylalanine or tryptophan. The order of the fields is J gene, D gene, clone size, V gene, CDR3 DNA, CDR3 protein. D genes are given only for firm matches. For some rows the clone size is stated as once, few or many, or as a class when expanded; others skip it.

TRBJ2-7,-,few,TRBV7-2,TGTGCCAGCAGCTTAGCATGGAGGACGGGCTTGAGCTCCTACGAGCAGTACTTC,CASSLAWRTGLSSYEQYF
TRBJ2-1,-,-,TRBV5-1,TGCGCCAGCAGCTTCGCAGGGGATGAGCAGTTCTTC,CASSFAGDEQFF
TRBJ1-4,-,few,TRBV7-2,TGTGCCAGCAGCTTAGGTCTCTCGGCAACTAATGAAAAACTGTTTTTT,CASSLGLSATNEKLFF
TRBJ2-7,TRBD1,medium-sized,TRBV28,TGTGCCAGCAGTCCTTTCGGTGTAGGGGGCCCGTACGAGCAGTACTTC,CASSPFGVGGPYEQYF
TRBJ1-1,TRBD1,few,TRBV28,TGTGCCAGCAGTCCTCTGACAGGGTACTCTGAAGCTTTCTTT,CASSPLTGYSEAFF
TRBJ1-1,TRBD1,-,TRBV7-3,TGTGCCAGCAGCTCGGACAGGGCGAACACTGAAGCTTTCTTT,CASSSDRANTEAFF
TRBJ2-3,-,-,TRBV6-1,TGTGCCAGCAGTCCAGGGGACGGCACAGATACGCAGTATTTT,CASSPGDGTDTQYF
TRBJ2-2,-,few,TRBV5-1,TGCGCCAGCAGCCCAGACGGACTTTCCACCGGGGAGCTGTTTTTT,CASSPDGLSTGELFF
TRBJ1-1,TRBD1,-,TRBV5-1,TGCGCCAGCGGCTTGGGGAACCCCAGGGGGGCGTCAGCTTTCTTT,CASGLGNPRGASAFF
TRBJ2-7,-,-,TRBV11-2,TGTGCCAGCAGCTTAAACGGGCTAGCAGACTACGAGCAGTACTTC,CASSLNGLADYEQYF
TRBJ1-1,TRBD1,-,TRBV18,TGTGCCAGCTCACCTAGACAGGGGGTTGACACTGAAGCTTTCTTT,CASSPRQGVDTEAFF
TRBJ2-3,TRBD2,-,TRBV7-9,TGTGCCAGCAGCTTGCAGCGGGGGGCCCTTCTTAGCACAGATACGCAGTATTTT,CASSLQRGALLSTDTQYF
TRBJ2-1,-,-,TRBV7-9,TGTGCCAGCAGCCAGGACAGTTCCAGGCAGTTCTTC,CASSQDSSRQFF
TRBJ1-2,TRBD1,-,TRBV5-1,TGCGCCAGCAGCTTGGGACAGGGGGAAGGTGGCTACACCTTC,CASSLGQGEGGYTF
TRBJ2-1,TRBD1,-,TRBV19,TGTGCCAGTAGAGACAGGGGGCGTTTGAATGAGCAGTTCTTC,CASRDRGRLNEQFF
TRBJ2-5,-,-,TRBV27,TGTGCCAGCAGTCCCCGAGGAGGGGGGGGAGAGACCCAGTACTTC,CASSPRGGGGETQYF